This TCR beta chain was found in a study of T cells expressing NK-cell markers. Looking at the study overall: Among eight sequenced donors, seven carried HCMV seropositivity while one was seronegative.

Study-level results: A few donors showed these clonotypes also leading the CD3+CD56-NKG2C+ fraction. Dominant NKG2C+ clonotypes were found to form about 1.0-7.5% of CD8+ T cells in a handful of donors.

As concerns this clonotype: The antigen remains unidentified.

Germline CDR1 reads SEHNR; CDR2 reads FQNEAQ (reference sequence). This CDR3 is built from 16 residues. The authors generated TCR beta cDNA through 5'RACE template switching with UMIs. No DNA is given; TCRdb re-called the 5' RACE reads and lists each CDR3 protein once. This table lists hundreds of thousands of distinct CDR3 sequences. The source material was blood T cells: a sorted CD56 or NKG2C T cell subset, CD4+ or CD8+ T cells, or bulk PBMC T cells (not recorded which). This clonotype was sampled from a man aged 18 to 29 in good health. The chain combines TRBV7-9 with TRBJ2-3; TCRdb returns TRBD2, unconfirmable since there is no DNA. CDR3 residues: CASRLPLASSTDTQYF.